This T cell receptor (beta chain) stems from a study of shared T cell receptors in the human thymus. The repertoire was sequenced with immunoSEQ multiplex PCR; TCRdb's copy has only in-frame clones and lacks some. This table has roughly 710,000 clones, approximately 85% appearing once. With 0 bases removed from V and 1 base from J, the gap between germline ends came to 11 bases. Germline V CDR1 and CDR2: SGHKS, YYEKEE (reference sequence). The CDR3 loop spans 15 amino acids. The sample was also linked to a second study, of human thymus T cells. That work states: Related research found strongly overlapping thymic repertoires in unrelated individuals.

This chain uses TRBV5-5 with TRBJ2-7; TRBD2 might be the D (6 bases). The sequence was obtained from a girl under three years old with a congenital heart defect. The sample consisted of thymocytes. The CDR3 DNA sequence: TGTGCCAGCAGCTTGGCTAGCGCACGATCCTACGAGCAGTACTTC. Protein: CASSLASARSYEQYF.